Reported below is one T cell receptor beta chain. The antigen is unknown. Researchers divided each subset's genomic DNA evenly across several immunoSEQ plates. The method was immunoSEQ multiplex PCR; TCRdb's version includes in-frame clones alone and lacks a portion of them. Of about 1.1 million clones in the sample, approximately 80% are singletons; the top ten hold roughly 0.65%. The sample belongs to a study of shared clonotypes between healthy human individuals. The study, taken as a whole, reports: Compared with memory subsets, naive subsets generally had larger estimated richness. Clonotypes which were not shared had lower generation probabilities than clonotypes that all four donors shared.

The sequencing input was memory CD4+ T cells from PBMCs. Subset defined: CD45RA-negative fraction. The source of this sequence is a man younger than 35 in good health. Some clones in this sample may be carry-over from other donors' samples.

This CDR3 reads CASSPLAGGPRDTQYF. As DNA, the CDR3 is TGCGCCAGCAGTCCCCTAGCGGGAGGGCCTCGTGATACGCAGTATTTT. The J gene is TRBJ2-3, the V gene TRBV4-3, with TRBD2 identical over 12 bases. V shed 6 bases, J shed 6 bases, and the junction held 10 bases outside the gene matches. This CDR3 comprises 16 residues. Germline CDR1 is LGHNA and CDR2 is YSLEER.